This T cell receptor (beta chain) was identified in a study of monozygotic twins with inflammatory bowel disease. UMIs that included a 6-nucleotide sample barcode were added by template switching, which took place during cDNA synthesis. The cDNA of both the TCRalpha and TCRbeta chains was subjected to two nested PCRs of roughly 15 and 9 cycles. Reanalyzing the 5' RACE reads, TCRdb keeps one entry per CDR3 protein, without DNA. Its clone listing holds some 300,000 distinct CDR3 sequences. The germline V gene has CDR1 SGHRS and CDR2 YFSETQ. The length of the CDR3 is 15 residues. This chain uses TRBV5-1 with TRBJ2-7; TCRdb picks TRBD1, but there is no DNA to check that call. The TCR sequence derives from a human donor with ulcerative colitis or Crohn's disease, or a healthy co-twin of an affected twin (not recorded which). Sequenced: blood. CDR3: CASSWGQSDSYEQYF.